A selection of T cell receptor beta chains follows, all from one sample in a study of blood T cell repertoires in COVID-19. Produced via immunoSEQ multiplex PCR; TCRdb's table is partial and in-frame only. The data hold 150,000 to 200,000 clones, with 90% observed a single time. Sequencing used peripheral blood. These receptors were obtained from a man in his forties or fifties with acute or convalescent COVID-19. CDR3s include the opening cysteine and the closing phenylalanine or tryptophan. The D gene is left open where the match is weak. Clone size is stated in some rows and not others, as once, few, many or a class when expanded.

v_gene	d_gene	abundance	j_gene	CDR3aa	CDR3nt
TRBV6-5	-	-	TRBJ1-6	CASSYSNQRNSPLHF	TGTGCCAGCAGTTACTCGAACCAGCGCAATTCACCCCTCCACTTT
TRBV3-1/TRBV3-2	TRBD2	-	TRBJ2-5	CASQGLAGVRGETQYF	TGTGCCAGCCAGGGACTAGCGGGGGTGCGGGGAGAGACCCAGTACTTC
TRBV5-4	-	-	TRBJ2-1	CASGLWDNEQFF	TGTGCCAGCGGGCTATGGGACAATGAGCAGTTCTTC
TRBV24-1	TRBD2	-	TRBJ2-3	CATSPGTGTSETDTQYF	TGTGCCACCAGTCCTGGTACCGGGACTAGCGAGACAGATACGCAGTATTTT
TRBV28	-	-	TRBJ2-2	CASSQAGQNTGELFF	TGTGCCAGCAGCCAAGCGGGACAGAACACCGGGGAGCTGTTTTTT
TRBV7-9	-	-	TRBJ1-1	CASSFDNRAEAFF	TGTGCCAGCAGCTTCGACAACAGGGCTGAAGCTTTCTTT
TRBV6-1	-	-	TRBJ1-5	CASSGQTVNSNQPQHF	TGTGCCAGCAGTGGGCAGACAGTTAATAGCAATCAGCCCCAGCATTTT
TRBV4-1	TRBD1	-	TRBJ1-3	CASSQGRPGQGARGNTIYF	TGCGCCAGCAGCCAAGGGAGACCAGGGCAGGGGGCGCGAGGAAACACCATATATTTT
TRBV7-9	TRBD1	once	TRBJ2-6	CASGRTGGMAANVLTF	TGTGCCAGCGGGAGGACAGGGGGCATGGCGGCCAACGTCCTGACTTTC
TRBV9	TRBD2	-	TRBJ2-2	CASSIGLAETTGELFF	TGTGCCAGCAGCATTGGGCTAGCGGAGACCACCGGGGAGCTGTTTTTT
TRBV7-2	TRBD2	once	TRBJ2-7	CASSLLAGDYEQYF	TGTGCCAGCAGCTTATTAGCGGGAGACTACGAGCAGTACTTC
TRBV10-3	TRBD2	-	TRBJ2-3	CAASLAWGTDTQYF	TGTGCCGCCTCACTAGCGTGGGGGACAGATACGCAGTATTTT
TRBV5-1	TRBD1	-	TRBJ2-4	CASSRMTGSDKNIQYF	TGCGCCAGCAGCAGAATGACAGGGTCGGACAAAAACATTCAGTACTTC
TRBV28	-	-	TRBJ1-2	CASSFTENYGYTF	TGTGCCAGCAGTTTCACAGAAAACTATGGCTACACCTTC
TRBV28	-	-	TRBJ2-4	CASSSPTRAGYF	TGTGCCAGCAGTTCCCCAACTCGTGCCGGGTACTTC
TRBV19	TRBD1	-	TRBJ2-1	CASRQGPYNEQFF	TGTGCCAGTCGACAGGGTCCCTACAATGAGCAGTTCTTC
TRBV10-3	-	-	TRBJ2-1	CAISEGSGDNEQFF	TGTGCCATCAGTGAGGGCTCAGGGGACAATGAGCAGTTCTTC
TRBV27	-	once	TRBJ1-6	CASSWVRVGSPLHF	TGTGCCAGCAGTTGGGTCAGGGTCGGTTCACCCCTCCACTTT
TRBV28	-	-	TRBJ1-5	CAIDQGDNQPQHF	TGTGCCATCGATCAGGGCGACAATCAGCCCCAGCATTTT
TRBV3-1/TRBV3-2	-	-	TRBJ2-5	CASSQFRRNQETQYF	TGTGCCAGCAGCCAATTTCGCAGGAACCAAGAGACCCAGTACTTC
TRBV7-3	TRBD2	-	TRBJ2-2	CASSDSRASGRTGELFF	TGTGCCAGCAGCGACTCCCGGGCTAGCGGGAGGACCGGGGAGCTGTTTTTT
TRBV19	-	-	TRBJ2-3	CASRGTAAGDTQYF	TGTGCCAGCCGGGGGACAGCCGCGGGAGATACGCAGTATTTT
TRBV18	-	-	TRBJ1-2	CASSPIGGSDYGYTF	TGTGCCAGCTCACCCATCGGGGGGTCGGACTATGGCTACACCTTC
TRBV30	-	-	TRBJ1-5	CAWSPVGASQPQHF	TGTGCCTGGAGCCCAGTTGGGGCAAGTCAGCCCCAGCATTTT
TRBV21-1	-	-	TRBJ1-3	CASSNTFRDTSNRAGNTIYF	TGTGCCAGCAGCAATACTTTTCGGGACACATCAAATAGGGCTGGAAACACCATATATTTT
TRBV7-9	-	-	TRBJ1-1	CASSTRGVGTEAFF	TGTGCCAGCAGCACCCGCGGGGTCGGCACTGAAGCTTTCTTT
TRBV10-3	TRBD1	once	TRBJ1-1	CAISEGQGYYTEAFF	TGTGCCATCAGTGAGGGACAGGGTTATTACACTGAAGCTTTCTTT
TRBV28	-	few	TRBJ2-7	CASSIRSGYEQYF	TGTGCCAGCAGTATCAGGTCCGGTTACGAGCAGTACTTC
TRBV29-1	TRBD1	-	TRBJ2-6	CSVETGGRSGANVLTF	TGCAGCGTTGAAACAGGGGGTAGGTCTGGGGCCAACGTCCTGACTTTC
TRBV7-3	-	-	TRBJ1-1	CASSLVWNTEAFF	TGTGCCAGCAGCTTAGTCTGGAACACTGAAGCTTTCTTT
TRBV6-6	-	-	TRBJ2-5	CASSQSGTGQETQYF	TGTGCCAGCAGTCAATCCGGTACAGGGCAAGAGACCCAGTACTTC
TRBV10-3	TRBD1	few	TRBJ2-1	CAIVRGGGHDEQFF	TGTGCCATCGTCCGAGGGGGCGGACACGATGAGCAGTTCTTC
TRBV10-3	-	-	TRBJ1-4	CAIRQTGPNEKLFF	TGTGCCATCAGACAGACAGGCCCTAATGAAAAACTGTTTTTT
TRBV11-2	TRBD1	once	TRBJ2-7	CASVGQGAVDEQYF	TGTGCCAGCGTAGGTCAGGGGGCGGTCGACGAGCAGTACTTC
TRBV6-6	TRBD2	-	TRBJ2-3	CASSLRIAGGITDTQYF	TGTGCCAGCAGTCTTCGAATAGCGGGGGGGATTACAGATACGCAGTATTTT
TRBV7-3	-	-	TRBJ1-1	CASTVSGKNTEAFF	TGTGCCAGCACCGTCTCGGGAAAAAACACTGAAGCTTTCTTT
TRBV29-1	-	-	TRBJ1-1	CSVEDTVNTEAFF	TGCAGCGTTGAAGACACAGTGAACACTGAAGCTTTCTTT
TRBV7-9	TRBD1	-	TRBJ1-6	CASSSGTGASPLHF	TGTGCCAGCAGCTCCGGGACAGGAGCTTCACCCCTCCACTTT
TRBV5-1	-	-	TRBJ1-1	CASSLLLPNTEAFF	TGCGCCAGCAGCCTCCTTCTCCCGAACACTGAAGCTTTCTTT
TRBV6-5	TRBD1	-	TRBJ1-6	CASSRTGVRSPLHF	TGTGCCAGCAGTCGTACAGGGGTTCGATCACCCCTCCACTTT
TRBV24-1	-	few	TRBJ2-3	CATGSGTDTQYF	TGTGCCACCGGCTCCGGCACAGATACGCAGTATTTT
TRBV9	-	few	TRBJ1-2	CASSATGSSYGYTF	TGTGCCAGCAGCGCGACCGGGTCTTCCTATGGCTACACCTTC
TRBV19	TRBD1	-	TRBJ1-2	CASSPIRDSYGYTF	TGTGCCAGTAGTCCTATCCGGGACAGCTATGGCTACACCTTC
TRBV6-1	-	-	TRBJ2-1	CASSGLQAQLYNEQFF	TGTGCCAGCAGTGGCTTACAGGCTCAACTATACAATGAGCAGTTCTTC
TRBV9	TRBD2	-	TRBJ2-3	CASSVLAGITDTQYF	TGTGCCAGCAGCGTCCTAGCGGGGATCACAGATACGCAGTATTTT
TRBV5-1	TRBD2	-	TRBJ2-3	CASGQAGETDTQYF	TGCGCCAGCGGACAAGCGGGGGAGACAGATACGCAGTATTTT
TRBV3-1/TRBV3-2	-	-	TRBJ1-6	CASSATGSSYNSPLHF	TGTGCCAGCAGCGCCACGGGAAGCTCCTATAATTCACCCCTCCACTTT
TRBV2	-	-	TRBJ1-5	CASSRDFNQPQHF	TGTGCCAGCAGTAGGGACTTCAATCAGCCCCAGCATTTT
TRBV3-1/TRBV3-2	-	-	TRBJ2-1	CASSPSLYNEQFF	TGTGCCAGCAGCCCCTCTCTTTACAATGAGCAGTTCTTC
TRBV24-1	-	-	TRBJ2-7	CATSGGFGSFGEQYF	TGTGCCACCAGTGGAGGATTCGGGAGCTTTGGCGAGCAGTACTTC
TRBV7-9	TRBD2	few	TRBJ2-2	CASSSGLAGELFF	TGTGCCAGCAGCTCTGGACTAGCCGGGGAGCTGTTTTTT
TRBV6-1	-	-	TRBJ1-3	CASSELTGGGTIYF	TGTGCCAGCAGTGAATTGACCGGGGGAGGCACCATATATTTT
TRBV23-1	-	few	TRBJ1-1	CASSENTTPSTTEAFF	TGCGCCAGCAGTGAAAACACGACACCTTCCACCACTGAAGCTTTCTTT
TRBV6-5	-	-	TRBJ1-6	CASSYSLSPLHF	TGTGCCAGCAGTTACTCATTATCACCCCTCCACTTT
TRBV11-2	-	-	TRBJ2-4	CASSPGKGETNIQYF	TGTGCCAGCAGCCCGGGGAAGGGGGAGACAAACATTCAGTACTTC
TRBV6-5	-	-	TRBJ1-6	CASGGAYNSPLHF	TGTGCCAGCGGAGGGGCCTATAATTCACCCCTCCACTTT
TRBV6-2/TRBV6-3	-	-	TRBJ1-4	CASSPRTRDNEKLFF	TGTGCCAGCAGCCCACGGACGAGGGATAATGAAAAACTGTTTTTT
TRBV29-1	-	once	TRBJ2-1	CSVHSRGDREYNEQFF	TGCAGCGTCCACAGCAGGGGGGACAGAGAATACAATGAGCAGTTCTTC
TRBV14	TRBD1	-	TRBJ2-3	CAYLGGGQGPDTDTQYF	TGTGCCTACTTGGGTGGCGGACAGGGGCCCGACACAGATACGCAGTATTTT